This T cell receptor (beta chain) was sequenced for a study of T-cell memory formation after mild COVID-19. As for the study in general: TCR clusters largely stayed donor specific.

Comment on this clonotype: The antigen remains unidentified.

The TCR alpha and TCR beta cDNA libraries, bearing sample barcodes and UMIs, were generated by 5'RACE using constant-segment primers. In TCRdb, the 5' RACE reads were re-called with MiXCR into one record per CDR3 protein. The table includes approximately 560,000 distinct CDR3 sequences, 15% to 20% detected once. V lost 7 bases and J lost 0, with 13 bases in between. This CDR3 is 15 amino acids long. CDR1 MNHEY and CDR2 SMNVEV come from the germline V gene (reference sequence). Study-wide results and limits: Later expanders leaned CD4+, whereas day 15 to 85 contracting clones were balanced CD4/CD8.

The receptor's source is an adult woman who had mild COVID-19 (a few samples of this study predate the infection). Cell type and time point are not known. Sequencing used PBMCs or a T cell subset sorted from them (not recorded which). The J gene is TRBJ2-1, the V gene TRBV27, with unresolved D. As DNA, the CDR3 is TGTGCCAGCAAGGTCATGCTGAGCTCCTACAATGAGCAGTTCTTC. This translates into CASKVMLSSYNEQFF.